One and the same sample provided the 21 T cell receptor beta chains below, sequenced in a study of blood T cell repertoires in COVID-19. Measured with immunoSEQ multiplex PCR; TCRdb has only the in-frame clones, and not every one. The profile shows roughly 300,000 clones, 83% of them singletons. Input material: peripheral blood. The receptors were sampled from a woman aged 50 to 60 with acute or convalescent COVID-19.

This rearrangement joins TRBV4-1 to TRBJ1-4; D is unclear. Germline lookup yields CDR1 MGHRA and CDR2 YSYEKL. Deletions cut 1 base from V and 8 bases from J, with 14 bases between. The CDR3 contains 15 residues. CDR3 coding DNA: TGCGCCAGCAGCCAAGTGGAGTCCAGTAGAGAAAAACTGTTTTTT. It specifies CASSQVESSREKLFF.

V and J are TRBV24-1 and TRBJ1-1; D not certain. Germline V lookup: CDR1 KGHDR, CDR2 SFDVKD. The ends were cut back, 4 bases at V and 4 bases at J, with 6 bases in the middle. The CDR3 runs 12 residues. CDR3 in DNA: TGTGCCACCAGTGACCCAGGCACTGAAGCTTTCTTT. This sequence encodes CATSDPGTEAFF.

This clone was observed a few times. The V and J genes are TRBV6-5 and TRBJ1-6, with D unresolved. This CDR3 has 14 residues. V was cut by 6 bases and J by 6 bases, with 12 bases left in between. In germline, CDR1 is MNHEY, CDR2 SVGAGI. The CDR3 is CASREGNINSPLHF. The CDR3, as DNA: TGTGCCAGCAGAGAGGGAAACATTAATTCACCCCTCCACTTT.

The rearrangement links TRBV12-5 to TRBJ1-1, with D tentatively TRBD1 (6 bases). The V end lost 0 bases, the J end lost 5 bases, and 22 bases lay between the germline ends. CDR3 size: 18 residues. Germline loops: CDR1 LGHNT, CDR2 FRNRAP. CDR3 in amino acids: CASGLVRRGTEGETEAFF. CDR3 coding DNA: TGTGCTAGTGGTTTGGTACGCCGTGGTACCGAGGGGGAGACTGAAGCTTTCTTT.

The CDR3 DNA reads as TGTGCCAGCAGCCTTACAGGGGGTTCCCTTGATTGGACTGAAGCTTTCTTT. This encodes CASSLTGGSLDWTEAFF. The chain couples TRBV5-6 to TRBJ1-1, with 8 bases lining up with TRBD1. The trim removed 4 bases at V and 5 bases at J, leaving 16 bases unmatched. Germline CDR1 and CDR2: SGHDT and YYEEEE. The CDR3 runs to 17 residues. Using reference TRBV5-6 and TRBJ1-1 for the parts outside the CDR3, the full variable domain is DAGVTQSPTHLIKTRGQQVTLRCSPKSGHDTVSWYQQALGQGPQFIFQYYEEEERQRGNFPDRFSGHQFPNYSSELNVNALLLGDSALYLCASSLTGGSLDWTEAFFGQGTRLTVV.

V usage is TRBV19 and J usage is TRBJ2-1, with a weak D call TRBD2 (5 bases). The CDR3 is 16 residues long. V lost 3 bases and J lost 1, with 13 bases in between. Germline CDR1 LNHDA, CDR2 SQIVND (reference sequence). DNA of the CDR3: TGTGCCAGTAGTATGACGGCAGGCGGGTCCTACAATGAGCAGTTCTTC. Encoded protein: CASSMTAGGSYNEQFF.

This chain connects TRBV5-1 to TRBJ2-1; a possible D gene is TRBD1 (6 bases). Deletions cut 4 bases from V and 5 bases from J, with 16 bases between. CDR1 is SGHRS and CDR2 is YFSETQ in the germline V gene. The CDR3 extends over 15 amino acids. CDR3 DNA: TGCGCCAGCAGCGCTGACCCGGGACAAAACAATGAGCAGTTCTTC. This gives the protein CASSADPGQNNEQFF.

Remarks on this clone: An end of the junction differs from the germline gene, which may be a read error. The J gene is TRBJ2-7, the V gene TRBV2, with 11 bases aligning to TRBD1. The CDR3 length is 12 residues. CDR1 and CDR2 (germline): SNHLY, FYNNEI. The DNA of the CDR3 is TGTGCCAGCAGTGAGTCGACCGGGACAGGGGGCTTC. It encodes CASSESTGTGGF.

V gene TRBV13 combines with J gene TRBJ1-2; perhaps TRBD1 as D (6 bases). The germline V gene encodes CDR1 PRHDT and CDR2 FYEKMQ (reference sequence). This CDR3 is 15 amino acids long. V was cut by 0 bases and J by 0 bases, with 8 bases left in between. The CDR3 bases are TGTGCCAGCAGCTTAGGTACAGGGACTAACTATGGCTACACCTTC. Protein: CASSLGTGTNYGYTF.

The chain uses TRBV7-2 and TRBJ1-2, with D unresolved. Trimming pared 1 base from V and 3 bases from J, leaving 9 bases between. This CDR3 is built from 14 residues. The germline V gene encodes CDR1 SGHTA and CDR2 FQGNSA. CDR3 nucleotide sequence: TGTGCCAGCAGCTTAGGACGGACTGACTATGGCTACACCTTC. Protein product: CASSLGRTDYGYTF.

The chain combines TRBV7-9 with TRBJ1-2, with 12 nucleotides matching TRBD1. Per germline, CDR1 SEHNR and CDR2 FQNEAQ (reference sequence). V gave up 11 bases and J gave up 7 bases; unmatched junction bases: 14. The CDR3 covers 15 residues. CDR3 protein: CASQGTGGESGGYTF. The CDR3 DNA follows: TGTGCCTCTCAGGGGACAGGGGGCGAATCCGGTGGCTACACCTTC.

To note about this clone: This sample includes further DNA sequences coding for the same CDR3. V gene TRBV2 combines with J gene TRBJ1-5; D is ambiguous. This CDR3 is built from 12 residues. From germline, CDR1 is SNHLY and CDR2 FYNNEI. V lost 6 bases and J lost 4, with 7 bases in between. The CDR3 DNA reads TGTGCCAGCAGCAGGTCAAATCAGCCCCAGCATTTT. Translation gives CASSRSNQPQHF.

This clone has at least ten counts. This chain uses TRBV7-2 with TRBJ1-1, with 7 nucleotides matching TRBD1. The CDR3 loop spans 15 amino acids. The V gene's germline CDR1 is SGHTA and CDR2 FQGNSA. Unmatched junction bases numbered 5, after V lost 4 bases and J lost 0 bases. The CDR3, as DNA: TGTGCCAGCAGCTCACAGGGGCCGCTGAACACTGAAGCTTTCTTT. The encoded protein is CASSSQGPLNTEAFF.

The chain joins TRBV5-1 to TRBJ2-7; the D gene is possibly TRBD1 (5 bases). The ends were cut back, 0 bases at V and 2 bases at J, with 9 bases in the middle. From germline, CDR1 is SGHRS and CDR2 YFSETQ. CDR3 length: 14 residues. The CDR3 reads CASSLEGRTYEQYF. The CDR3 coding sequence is TGCGCCAGCAGCTTGGAGGGGCGAACCTACGAGCAGTACTTC.

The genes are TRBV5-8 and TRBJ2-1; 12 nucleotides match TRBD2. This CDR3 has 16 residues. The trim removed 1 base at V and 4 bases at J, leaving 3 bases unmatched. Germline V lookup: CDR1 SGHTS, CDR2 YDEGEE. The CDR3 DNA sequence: TGTGCCAGCAGCTTGAGGACTAGCGGGGCTTACAATGAGCAGTTCTTC. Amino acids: CASSLRTSGAYNEQFF. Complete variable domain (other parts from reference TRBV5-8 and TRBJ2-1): EAGVTQSPTHLIKTRGQQATLRCSPISGHTSVYWYQQALGLGLQFLLWYDEGEERNRGNFPPRFSGRQFPNYSSELNVNALELEDSALYLCASSLRTSGAYNEQFFGPGTRLTVL.

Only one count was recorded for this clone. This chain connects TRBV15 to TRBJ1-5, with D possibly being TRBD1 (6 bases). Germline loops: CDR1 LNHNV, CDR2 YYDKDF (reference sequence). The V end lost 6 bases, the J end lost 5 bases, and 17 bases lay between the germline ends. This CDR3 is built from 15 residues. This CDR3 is CATSPGRGLYQPQHF. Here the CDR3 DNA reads TGTGCCACCAGTCCCGGCAGGGGCCTTTATCAGCCCCAGCATTTT.

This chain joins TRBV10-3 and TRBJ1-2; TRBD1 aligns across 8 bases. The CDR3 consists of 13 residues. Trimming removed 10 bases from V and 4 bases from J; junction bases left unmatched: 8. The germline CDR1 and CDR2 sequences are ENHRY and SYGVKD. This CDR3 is CASNRGEGYGYTF. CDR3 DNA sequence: TGTGCCAGCAACAGGGGGGAAGGCTATGGCTACACCTTC.

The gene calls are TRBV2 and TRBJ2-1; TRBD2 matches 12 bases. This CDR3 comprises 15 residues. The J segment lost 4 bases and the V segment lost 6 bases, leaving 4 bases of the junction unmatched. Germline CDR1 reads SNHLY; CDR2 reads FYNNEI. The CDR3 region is CASSGLAGRYNEQFF. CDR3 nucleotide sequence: TGTGCCAGCAGCGGACTAGCGGGGAGATACAATGAGCAGTTCTTC.

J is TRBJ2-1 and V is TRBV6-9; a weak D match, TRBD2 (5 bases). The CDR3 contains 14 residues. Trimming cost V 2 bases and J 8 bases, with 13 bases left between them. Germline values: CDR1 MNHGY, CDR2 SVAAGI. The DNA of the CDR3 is TGTGCCAGCAGTTATGCGGATTGGCGGGATGAGCAGTTCTTC. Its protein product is CASSYADWRDEQFF.

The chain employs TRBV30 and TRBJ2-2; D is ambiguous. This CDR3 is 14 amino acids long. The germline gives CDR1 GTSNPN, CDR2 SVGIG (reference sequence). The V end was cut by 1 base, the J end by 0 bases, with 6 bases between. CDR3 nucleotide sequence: TGTGCCTGGAGTGGGTGGCCGAACACCGGGGAGCTGTTTTTT. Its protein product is CAWSGWPNTGELFF.

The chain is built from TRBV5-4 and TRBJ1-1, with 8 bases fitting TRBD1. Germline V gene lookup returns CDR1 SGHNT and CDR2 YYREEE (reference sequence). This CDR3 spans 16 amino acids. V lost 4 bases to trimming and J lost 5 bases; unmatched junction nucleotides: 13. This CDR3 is CASSPNPYRGGTEAFF. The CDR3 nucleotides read TGTGCCAGCAGCCCAAATCCCTACAGGGGGGGAACTGAAGCTTTCTTT. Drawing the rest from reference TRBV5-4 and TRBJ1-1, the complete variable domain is ETGVTQSPTHLIKTRGQQVTLRCSSQSGHNTVSWYQQALGQGPQFIFQYYREEENGRGNFPPRFSGLQFPNYSSELNVNALELDDSALYLCASSPNPYRGGTEAFFGQGTRLTVV.